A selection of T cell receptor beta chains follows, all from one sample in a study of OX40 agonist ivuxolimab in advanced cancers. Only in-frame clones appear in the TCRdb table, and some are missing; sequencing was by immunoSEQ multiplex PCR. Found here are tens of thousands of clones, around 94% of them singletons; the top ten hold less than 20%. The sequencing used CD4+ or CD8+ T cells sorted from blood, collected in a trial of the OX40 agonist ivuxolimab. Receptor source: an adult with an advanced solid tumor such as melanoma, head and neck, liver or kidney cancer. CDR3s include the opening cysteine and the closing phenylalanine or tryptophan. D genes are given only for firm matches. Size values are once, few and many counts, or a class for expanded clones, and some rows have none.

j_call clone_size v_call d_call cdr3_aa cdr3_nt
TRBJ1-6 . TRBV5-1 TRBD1 CASSPGTGVNSPLHF TGCGCCAGCAGCCCCGGGACAGGGGTCAATTCACCCCTCCACTTT
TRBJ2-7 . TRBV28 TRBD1 CASSLGQGTEQYF TGTGCCAGCAGTTTGGGACAGGGTACCGAGCAGTACTTC
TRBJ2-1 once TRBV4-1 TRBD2 CASSQGAGLANNEQFF TGCGCCAGCAGCCAAGGCGCGGGACTAGCGAACAATGAGCAGTTCTTC
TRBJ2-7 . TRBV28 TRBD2 CASTFVRGAAYEQYF TGTGCCAGCACGTTCGTGCGGGGGGCGGCCTACGAGCAGTACTTC
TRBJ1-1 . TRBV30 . CAWSVLDNTEAFF TGTGCCTGGAGTGTACTGGATAACACTGAAGCTTTCTTT
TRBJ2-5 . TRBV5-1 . CARRSKRYQETQYF TGCGCCAGGAGAAGCAAGAGGTACCAAGAGACCCAGTACTTC
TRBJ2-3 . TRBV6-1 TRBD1 CAITLDRGRPDTQYF TGTGCCATCACACTGGACAGGGGGCGCCCAGATACGCAGTATTTT
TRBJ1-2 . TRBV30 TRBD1 CAWLGGRARGYTF TGTGCCTGGCTAGGGGGCAGGGCCCGGGGCTACACCTTC
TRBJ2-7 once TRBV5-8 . CASSSQETYEQYF TGTGCCAGCAGCTCACAGGAGACCTACGAGCAGTACTTC
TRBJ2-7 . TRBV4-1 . CASSQIVEYEQYF TGCGCCAGCAGCCAGATTGTAGAGTACGAGCAGTACTTC
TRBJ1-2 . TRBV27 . CASSSRGNYGYTF TGTGCCAGCTCCTCACGGGGTAACTATGGCTACACCTTC
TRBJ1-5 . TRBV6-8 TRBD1 CASRTGTGVNQPQHF TGTGCCAGCAGAACCGGGACAGGGGTCAATCAGCCCCAGCATTTT
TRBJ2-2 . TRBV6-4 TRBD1 CASSRTGGKTGELFF TGTGCCAGCAGTCGGACAGGGGGTAAAACCGGGGAGCTGTTTTTT
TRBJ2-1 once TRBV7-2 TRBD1 CASSLWTGQGSEQFF TGTGCCAGCAGCCTCTGGACAGGGCAGGGTAGTGAGCAGTTCTTC
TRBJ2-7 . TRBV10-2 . CASSEPDEQYF TGCGCCAGCAGCGAGCCGGACGAGCAGTACTTC
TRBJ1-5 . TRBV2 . CASSVPTGRGNQPQHF TGTGCCAGCAGTGTTCCCACAGGGCGCGGCAATCAGCCCCAGCATTTT
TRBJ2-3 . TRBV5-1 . CASSFFGAGAGDTQYF TGCGCCAGCAGCTTTTTCGGGGCGGGCGCGGGAGATACGCAGTATTTT
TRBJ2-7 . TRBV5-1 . CASSLDREDSYEQYF TGCGCCAGCAGCCTAGACAGGGAGGACTCCTACGAGCAGTACTTC
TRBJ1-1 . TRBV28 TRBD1 CASSLKGAVNTEAFF TGTGCCAGCAGTTTAAAGGGGGCAGTGAACACTGAAGCTTTCTTT
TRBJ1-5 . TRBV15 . CATSSPDKVWGYQPQHF TGTGCCACCAGCAGTCCGGACAAGGTTTGGGGATATCAGCCCCAGCATTTT
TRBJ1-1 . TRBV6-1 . CASIQRASQAFF TGTGCCAGCATCCAGAGGGCATCACAAGCTTTCTTT
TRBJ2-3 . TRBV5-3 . CARSLGGGPRDTQYF TGTGCCAGAAGCCTAGGGGGGGGTCCCCGAGATACGCAGTATTTT
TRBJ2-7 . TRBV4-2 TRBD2 CASSQEEGLAGTYEQYF TGTGCCAGCAGCCAAGAGGAGGGACTAGCGGGGACGTACGAGCAGTACTTC
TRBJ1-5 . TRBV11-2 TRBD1 CASSPGSGGIQPQHF TGTGCCAGCAGCCCCGGGTCAGGGGGTATACAGCCCCAGCATTTT
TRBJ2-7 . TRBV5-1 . CASTLGGEQYF TGCGCCAGCACTTTGGGCGGCGAGCAGTACTTC
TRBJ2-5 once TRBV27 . CASSLSVMAAQETQYF TGTGCCAGCAGTTTATCGGTCATGGCGGCACAAGAGACCCAGTACTTC
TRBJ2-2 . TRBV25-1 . CASSDRGALKRPGELFF TGTGCCAGCAGTGATAGGGGAGCCTTAAAAAGACCCGGGGAGCTGTTTTTT
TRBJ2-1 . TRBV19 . CASIPYVGAGNEQFF TGTGCCAGTATTCCCTATGTGGGGGCAGGGAATGAGCAGTTCTTC
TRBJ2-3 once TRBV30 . CAWSRTSTDTQYF TGTGCCTGGAGTAGGACAAGCACAGATACGCAGTATTTT